The 8 T cell receptor beta chains below were found in one sample sequenced in a study of Tregs in tolerant kidney transplant recipients (dated by TCRdb to about 2019). The method behind the library was the immunoSEQ multiplex PCR assay. Drawn from immuneACCESS, this table holds only the in-frame rearrangements with V and J called that TCRdb kept. Clones are partly lost; checked studies trace under half to an unresolved V gene and leave the rest unexplained. The table of this sample itemizes approximately 30,000 clones. Around 15% of the sample is held by the ten biggest clonotypes. The sample's time point label is to be understood as: blood sample drawn before combined kidney and bone marrow transplant. The sample here was CD8+ T cells from blood, taken before the transplant. The receptors stem from a human donor who received a combined kidney and bone marrow transplant.

With regard to this clone: Sequencing ends 3 residues short of the CDR3 end; the germline J gene provides the rest. This sequence joins TRBV5-1 and TRBJ2-1; 9 nucleotides agree with TRBD1. CDR1 is SGHRS, CDR2 YFSETQ, per germline. The CDR3 runs 14 residues. The V gene end was trimmed by 3 bases and the J gene end by 9 bases; junction bases not matched to a gene: 7. CDR3 DNA (partial): TGCGCCAGCAGCTGGGGACAGGGTCTGGGTGAG. Its translation is CASSWGQGLGE. The whole CDR3 sequence reads CASSWGQGLGEQFF.

Of note for this clone: The CDR3 extends 3 residues past the end of the read, so its final part is completed from the germline J gene. The gene calls are TRBV19 and TRBJ1-1; no firm D call. The V gene lost 3 bases and the J gene lost 6 bases, with 5 bases spanning the gap. CDR3 length equals 11 residues. In germline, CDR1 is LNHDA, CDR2 SQIVND (reference sequence). The DNA read from the CDR3 is TGTGCCAGTAGTATCGGTCCTGAA. Encoded protein: CASSIGPE. In full, the CDR3 reads CASSIGPEAFF.

The CDR3 spells CASSPGTSGYEQYF. Incomplete CDR3 DNA: TGTGCCAGTAGTCCCGGGACTAGCGGGTACGAG. The chain has TRBV19 and TRBJ2-7; 12 bases are shared with TRBD2. Read sequence stops 3 residues before the CDR3 end, and the germline J gene provides the missing end. CDR1 and CDR2 (germline): LNHDA, SQIVND (reference sequence). The CDR3 has 14 residues. With 5 bases clipped from V and 4 bases from J, the junction kept 3 bases outside the gene matches.

On this clone: The read terminates 3 residues ahead of where the CDR3 ends, so the germline J gene completes it. V and J are TRBV7-8 and TRBJ1-3, with TRBD1 matching over 7 bases. The CDR3 consists of 12 residues. Germline V gene sequence: CDR1 SGHVS, CDR2 FQNEAQ. CDR3 DNA, as far as it was read: TGTGCCAGCAGCCCAGATCACAGGGGA. Residues: CASSPDHRG. The whole CDR3 protein reads CASSPDHRGIYF.

Concerning this clone: The read ends 3 residues early relative to the CDR3; the germline J gene fills the gap. This chain uses TRBV6-2 or TRBV6-3 with TRBJ1-1, with 7 nucleotides matching TRBD1. Germline CDR1 reads MNHEY; CDR2 reads SVGEGT. Trimming took 7 bases from V and 5 from J; bases not matched to a gene: 10. CDR3 length equals 14 residues. The CDR3 DNA, read in part, is TGTGCCAGCAAGGGGGCTTTTGGAAAAACTGAA. The encoded protein is CASKGAFGKTE. The complete CDR3 sequence is CASKGAFGKTEAFF.

In the case of this clone: The read stops 3 residues short of the end of the CDR3; the missing end is completed from the germline J gene. The chain joins TRBV19 to TRBJ1-1, with 12 bases matching TRBD1. Losses at the gene ends were 1 base for V and 0 bases for J; bases not matched to a gene: 3. This CDR3 comprises 17 residues. CDR1 and CDR2 (germline): LNHDA, SQIVND (reference sequence). CDR3 residues: CASSIAGQGAMNTEAFF. CDR3 bases read: TGTGCCAGTAGTATAGCGGGACAGGGGGCGATGAACACTGAA.

Points on this clone: The read gets to within 3 residues of the CDR3 end, and the germline J gene fills in the rest. The chain combines TRBV19 with TRBJ2-1, with 7 bases that match TRBD1. Germline V lookup: CDR1 LNHDA, CDR2 SQIVND (reference sequence). The CDR3 extends over 13 amino acids. With V trimmed by 6 bases and J by 8 bases, 7 bases remained unmatched. The CDR3 is CASSPTGWYEQFF. The part of the CDR3 DNA that was read is TGTGCCAGTAGCCCGACAGGGTGGTATGAG. Combining the CDR3 with reference TRBV19 and TRBJ2-1 gives the whole variable domain DGGITQSPKYLFRKEGQNVTLSCEQNLNHDAMYWYRQDPGQGLRLIYYSQIVNDFQKGDIAEGYSVSREKKESFPLTVTSAQKNPTAFYLCASSPTGWYEQFFGPGTRLTVL.

Remarks on this clone: The read falls 3 residues short of the CDR3 end, and the missing part is taken from the germline J gene. The genes are TRBV19 and TRBJ2-1, with 7 bases matching TRBD2. Germline V CDR1 and CDR2: LNHDA, SQIVND (reference sequence). V trimming: 5 bases; J trimming: 4 bases; junction bases outside the gene matches: 5. CDR3 length equals 14 residues. CDR3 sequence: CASSEGTTYNEQFF. The CDR3 bases that were read are TGTGCCAGTAGTGAGGGGACTACATACAATGAG.